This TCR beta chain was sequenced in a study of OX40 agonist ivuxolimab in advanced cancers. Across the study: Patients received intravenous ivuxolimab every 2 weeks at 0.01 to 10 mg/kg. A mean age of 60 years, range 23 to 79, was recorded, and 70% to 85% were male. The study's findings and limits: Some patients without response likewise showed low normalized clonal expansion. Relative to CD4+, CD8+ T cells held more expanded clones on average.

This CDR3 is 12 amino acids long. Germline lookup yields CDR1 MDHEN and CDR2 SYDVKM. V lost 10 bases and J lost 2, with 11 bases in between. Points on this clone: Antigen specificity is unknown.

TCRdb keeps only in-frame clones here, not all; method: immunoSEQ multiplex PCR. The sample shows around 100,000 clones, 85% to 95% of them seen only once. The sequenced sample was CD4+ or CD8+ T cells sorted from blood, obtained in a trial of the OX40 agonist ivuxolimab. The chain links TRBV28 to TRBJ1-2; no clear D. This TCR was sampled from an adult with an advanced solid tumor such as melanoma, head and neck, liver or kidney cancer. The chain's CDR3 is CATEQSNYGYTF. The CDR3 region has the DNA TGTGCCACCGAGCAGAGCAACTATGGCTACACCTTC.